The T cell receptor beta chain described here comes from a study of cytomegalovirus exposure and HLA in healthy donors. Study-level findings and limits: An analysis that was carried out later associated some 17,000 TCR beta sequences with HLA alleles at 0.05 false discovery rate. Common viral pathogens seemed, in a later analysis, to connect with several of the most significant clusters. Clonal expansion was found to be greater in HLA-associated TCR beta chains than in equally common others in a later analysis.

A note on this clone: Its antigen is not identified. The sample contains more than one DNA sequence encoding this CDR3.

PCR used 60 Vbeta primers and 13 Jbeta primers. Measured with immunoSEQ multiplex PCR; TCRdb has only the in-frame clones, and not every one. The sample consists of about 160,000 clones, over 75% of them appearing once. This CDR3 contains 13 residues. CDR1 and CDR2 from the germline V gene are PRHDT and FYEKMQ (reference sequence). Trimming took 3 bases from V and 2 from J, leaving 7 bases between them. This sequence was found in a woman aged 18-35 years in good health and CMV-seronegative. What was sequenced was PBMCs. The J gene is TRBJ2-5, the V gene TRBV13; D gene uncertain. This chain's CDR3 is CASSFSSQETQYF. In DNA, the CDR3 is TGTGCCAGCAGCTTCTCCAGTCAAGAGACCCAGTACTTC.